The 32 T cell receptor beta chains listed next were all sequenced from one sample in a study of cytomegalovirus exposure and HLA in healthy donors. The PCR was carried out with 60 Vbeta primers and 13 Jbeta primers. Clones were read by immunoSEQ multiplex PCR, and TCRdb kept only the in-frame ones, dropping some. The profile covers 90,000 to 150,000 clones, with over 75% appearing a single time and roughly 3.5% taken by the ten largest. Specimen: PBMCs. These receptors were obtained from a human donor in good health.

The chain recombines TRBV7-2 with TRBJ2-5; a weak D match, TRBD2 (6 bases). CDR1 and CDR2 from the germline V gene are SGHTA and FQGNSA. Trimming shortened V by 1 base and J by 4 bases, and 16 bases separated the two germline ends. The CDR3 sequence is 16 residues long. CDR3 sequence reads: CASSLDGGVGGETQYF. In DNA, the CDR3 is TGTGCCAGCAGCTTAGACGGCGGAGTGGGAGGAGAGACCCAGTACTTC.

The gene calls are TRBV19 and TRBJ2-7; D call uncertain. CDR3 length equals 13 residues. The germline V gene encodes CDR1 LNHDA and CDR2 SQIVND (reference sequence). Trimming pared 4 bases from V and 3 bases from J, leaving 10 bases between. The CDR3 loop reads CASSRAGIYEQYF. Written as DNA, the CDR3 is TGTGCCAGTAGTAGGGCAGGTATCTACGAGCAGTACTTC. Using reference TRBV19 and TRBJ2-7 for the parts outside the CDR3, the full variable domain is DGGITQSPKYLFRKEGQNVTLSCEQNLNHDAMYWYRQDPGQGLRLIYYSQIVNDFQKGDIAEGYSVSREKKESFPLTVTSAQKNPTAFYLCASSRAGIYEQYFGPGTRLTVT.

On this clone itself: Distinct nucleotide sequences in the sample also encode this CDR3. This chain joins TRBV28 and TRBJ1-1; the D gene is possibly TRBD1 (5 bases). This CDR3 is built from 14 residues. V was pared by 2 bases and J by 2 bases, with 9 bases between. Germline CDR1 reads MDHEN; CDR2 reads SYDVKM. The CDR3 DNA follows: TGTGCCAGCAGTTTAGTCAGGGTAAACACTGAAGCTTTCTTT. Protein: CASSLVRVNTEAFF.

V and J are TRBV6-1 and TRBJ1-5; 8 positions agree with TRBD1. The germline V gene encodes CDR1 MNHNS and CDR2 SASEGT. Germline trimming cut 3 bases from V and 5 bases from J; bases unmatched to any gene: 6. The CDR3 has 15 amino acids. CDR3 coding DNA: TGTGCCAGCAGTGACGGACAGGGACCACATCAGCCCCAGCATTTT. This encodes CASSDGQGPHQPQHF.

V gene TRBV25-1 combines with J gene TRBJ1-2; D might be TRBD1 (5 bases). The CDR3 covers 13 residues. The V end was cut by 5 bases, the J end by 0 bases, with 7 bases between. Germline V gene sequence: CDR1 MGHDK, CDR2 SYGVNS. CDR3 loop: CASSQGPNYGYTF. The CDR3 nucleotides read TGTGCCAGCAGTCAGGGCCCTAACTATGGCTACACCTTC.

V usage is TRBV28 and J usage is TRBJ1-2, with a weak D call TRBD1 (5 bases). CDR3 length equals 15 residues. Trimming removed 3 bases from V and 0 bases from J, with 11 bases in between. Germline V CDR1 and CDR2: MDHEN, SYDVKM. CDR3 amino acids: CASSLVTGANYGYTF. In nucleotides, the CDR3 is TGTGCCAGCAGTTTGGTCACAGGAGCTAACTATGGCTACACCTTC.

This clone was found a few times. The chain is built from TRBV6-1 and TRBJ2-4, with D possibly TRBD1 on 6 matching bases. With 0 bases removed from V and 3 bases from J, the gap between germline ends came to 9 bases. Germline lookup yields CDR1 MNHNS and CDR2 SASEGT. The CDR3 is 15 amino acids. CDR3 DNA: TGTGCCAGCAGTGAAGCCCCGACAGGCAAAAACATTCAGTACTTC. Its protein is CASSEAPTGKNIQYF.

A word on this clone: At one boundary the junction diverges from the germline segment, which might be a read error. Other DNA sequences in the same sample also yield this CDR3. This chain joins TRBV5-4 and TRBJ2-5; no firm D call. The CDR3 has 14 amino acids. Germline V lookup: CDR1 SGHNT, CDR2 YYREEE (reference sequence). The CDR3 nucleotides read TGTGCCAGCAGCTTGGCCTCCGAGTTGAAGACTCAGTACTTC. Amino acid sequence: CASSLASELKTQYF.

The chain couples TRBV7-9 to TRBJ2-5; 8 bases fit TRBD2. This CDR3 is 13 amino acids long. V lost 4 bases, J lost 5 bases, and 3 bases stayed unmatched. CDR1 SEHNR and CDR2 FQNEAQ come from the germline V gene (reference sequence). DNA for the CDR3: TGTGCCAGCAGCTCAGGACTAGCTGAGACCCAGTACTTC. This translates into CASSSGLAETQYF.

V is TRBV7-3 and J is TRBJ2-7; D possibly corresponds to TRBD2 (6 bases). Trimming pared 1 base from V and 6 bases from J, leaving 13 bases between. Germline V CDR1 and CDR2: SGHTA, FQGTGA. The CDR3 contains 14 residues. CDR3 bases: TGTGCCAGCAGCTTAAGTGGGGACTCCGGCGAGCAGTACTTC. Encoded protein: CASSLSGDSGEQYF.

This sequence joins TRBV19 and TRBJ2-6; 8 nucleotides match TRBD1. This CDR3 contains 21 residues. The germline CDR1 and CDR2 sequences are LNHDA and SQIVND (reference sequence). The J segment lost 4 bases and the V segment lost 0 bases, leaving 17 bases of the junction unmatched. The CDR3 reads CASSIDGGGRGLGEGANVLTF. CDR3 sequence (DNA): TGTGCCAGTAGTATAGATGGGGGTGGCAGGGGGCTCGGAGAGGGGGCCAACGTCCTGACTTTC. Using reference TRBV19 and TRBJ2-6 for the parts outside the CDR3, the full variable domain is DGGITQSPKYLFRKEGQNVTLSCEQNLNHDAMYWYRQDPGQGLRLIYYSQIVNDFQKGDIAEGYSVSREKKESFPLTVTSAQKNPTAFYLCASSIDGGGRGLGEGANVLTFGAGSRLTVL.

The gene calls are TRBV7-9 and TRBJ2-2, with D tentatively TRBD2 (5 bases). The V end lost 0 bases, the J end lost 6 bases, and 14 bases lay between the germline ends. Germline CDR1 is SEHNR and CDR2 is FQNEAQ (reference sequence). This CDR3 contains 16 residues. The CDR3 region has the DNA TGTGCCAGCAGCTTAGCGCTAACGGGGATGGCCGGGGAGCTGTTTTTT. Its translation: CASSLALTGMAGELFF.

This rearrangement joins TRBV27 to TRBJ1-1; D is unclear. Trimming pared 7 bases from V and 5 bases from J, leaving 26 bases between. This CDR3 is 17 amino acids long. Germline V gene sequence: CDR1 MNHEY, CDR2 SMNVEV (reference sequence). This CDR3 reads CASNPSPARRGRTEAFF. The CDR3 DNA reads TGTGCCAGCAATCCGTCCCCCGCGCGGCGAGGGAGGACTGAAGCTTTCTTT.

This clone appeared a single time. The V gene is TRBV7-9, the J gene TRBJ1-2, with D unclear. There are 15 residues in the CDR3. Germline V gene lookup returns CDR1 SEHNR and CDR2 FQNEAQ (reference sequence). The V gene lost 2 bases and the J gene lost 4 bases, with 14 bases spanning the gap. The CDR3 sequence is CASSLFTQALYGYTF. The DNA of the CDR3 is TGTGCCAGCAGCTTATTCACCCAAGCCCTCTATGGCTACACCTTC. The full variable domain, with the rest looked up from reference TRBV7-9 and TRBJ1-2, is DTGVSQNPRHKITKRGQNVTFRCDPISEHNRLYWYRQTLGQGPEFLTYFQNEAQLEKSRLLSDRFSAERPKGSFSTLEIQRTEQGDSAMYLCASSLFTQALYGYTFGSGTRLTVV.

This clone appeared a few times. V gene TRBV7-6 combines with J gene TRBJ2-7; TRBD1 agrees at 9 bases. CDR3 length: 15 residues. V trimming: 5 bases; J trimming: 5 bases; junction bases outside the gene matches: 10. The V gene's germline CDR1 is SGHVS and CDR2 FNYEAQ. The CDR3 here is CASSIDRGQGHEQYF. Here the CDR3 DNA reads TGTGCCAGCAGCATTGACCGGGGACAGGGCCACGAGCAGTACTTC.

The chain combines TRBV28 with TRBJ2-7, with 12 positions matching TRBD1. The CDR3 sequence is 16 residues long. Germline V gene lookup returns CDR1 MDHEN and CDR2 SYDVKM. The V gene end was trimmed by 5 bases and the J gene end by 5 bases; junction bases not matched to a gene: 10. In DNA, the CDR3 is TGTGCCAGCAGTAGCCCCCGCGGGACAGGGGGCGACGAGCAGTACTTC. Protein product: CASSSPRGTGGDEQYF.

This clone has just one count. The V gene is TRBV5-1, the J gene TRBJ1-6; D is possibly TRBD1 (5 bases). The CDR3 runs 15 residues. Trimming left V 0 bases short and J 2 bases short, with 6 bases between. Germline CDR1 is SGHRS and CDR2 is YFSETQ. The CDR3 DNA sequence: TGCGCCAGCAGCTTGGAAGGGGCCTATAATTCACCCCTCCACTTT. Translating it yields CASSLEGAYNSPLHF.

The rearrangement uses TRBV13 and TRBJ1-2, with D perhaps TRBD1 (5 bases). Germline lookup yields CDR1 PRHDT and CDR2 FYEKMQ (reference sequence). The CDR3 totals 12 residues. Trimming shortened V by 8 bases and J by 6 bases, and 13 bases separated the two germline ends. The CDR3 protein is CASLGSGDGYTF. The CDR3 nucleotides read TGTGCCAGCCTCGGATCGGGGGATGGCTACACCTTC.

The rearrangement links TRBV5-1 to TRBJ2-7, with a possible D match to TRBD1 (6 bases). The CDR3 loop spans 13 amino acids. The V gene's germline CDR1 is SGHRS and CDR2 YFSETQ. V lost 1 base to trimming and J lost 3 bases, with 8 bases between them. The CDR3 reads CASSLTGNYEQYF. CDR3 coding DNA: TGCGCCAGCAGCTTGACAGGGAACTACGAGCAGTACTTC.

The chain couples TRBV6-1 to TRBJ2-3, with a possible D match to TRBD2 (5 bases). Germline assignment: CDR1 MNHNS and CDR2 SASEGT. The CDR3 runs 14 residues. With 2 bases removed from V and 6 bases from J, the gap between germline ends came to 12 bases. CDR3: CASSERLTRDTQYF. The DNA for the CDR3 is TGTGCCAGCAGTGAACGACTAACCAGGGATACGCAGTATTTT.

V usage is TRBV18 and J usage is TRBJ1-3; 9 bases match TRBD1. CDR1 is KGHSH, CDR2 LQKENI, per germline. J gave up 4 bases and V 6 bases, and 10 bases lay outside the gene matches. The CDR3 runs 16 residues. The CDR3 loop reads CASSQGGTGTGNTIYF. DNA for the CDR3: TGTGCCAGCTCTCAGGGCGGGACAGGGACCGGAAACACCATATATTTT.

Only one count was recorded for this clone. V and J are TRBV9 and TRBJ2-4, with D tentatively TRBD2 (6 bases). The CDR3 totals 16 residues. CDR1 and CDR2 from the germline V gene are SGDLS and YYNGEE. Trimming cost V 0 bases and J 5 bases, with 15 bases left between them. CDR3 in amino acids: CASSVGGVSRENIQYF. In DNA, the CDR3 is TGTGCCAGCAGCGTAGGGGGGGTGTCTAGAGAAAACATTCAGTACTTC. The entire variable domain, with the rest obtained from reference TRBV9 and TRBJ2-4, is as follows: DSGVTQTPKHLITATGQRVTLRCSPRSGDLSVYWYQQSLDQGLQFLIQYYNGEERAKGNILERFSAQQFPDLHSELNLSSLELGDSALYFCASSVGGVSRENIQYFGAGTRLSVL.

The CDR3 protein is CASSFRTGGFYEQYF. The CDR3 DNA follows: TGTGCCAGCAGTTTCCGGACAGGGGGATTCTACGAGCAGTACTTC. The chain recombines TRBV28 with TRBJ2-7, with 10 bases identical to TRBD1. V trimming: 3 bases; J trimming: 3 bases; junction bases outside the gene matches: 5. This CDR3 is built from 15 residues. CDR1 MDHEN and CDR2 SYDVKM come from the germline V gene.

The V gene is TRBV10-1, the J gene TRBJ2-5; TRBD2 agrees at 11 bases. TRBJ2-7 explains the end of the DNA better; the J call may be wrong. Germline V gene lookup returns CDR1 WNHNN and CDR2 SYGVQD (reference sequence). This CDR3 is built from 15 residues. CDR3 amino acids: CASSVGTSGGDEQYF. The DNA for the CDR3 is TGCGCCAGCAGTGTAGGGACTAGCGGTGGAGACGAGCAGTACTTC.

The genes are TRBV19 and TRBJ1-1; 8 bases are a match to TRBD1. This CDR3 comprises 15 residues. The V gene end was trimmed by 2 bases and the J gene end by 1 base; junction bases not matched to a gene: 3. Germline CDR1 reads LNHDA; CDR2 reads SQIVND (reference sequence). The CDR3 protein is CASSILGTGNTEAFF. The DNA for the CDR3 is TGTGCCAGTAGTATACTTGGGACAGGGAACACTGAAGCTTTCTTT.

Of note for this clone: One junction end disagrees with the germline gene, perhaps due to a read error. The J gene is TRBJ1-5, the V gene TRBV4-1; D gene ambiguous. The CDR3 has 15 amino acids. In germline, CDR1 is MGHRA, CDR2 YSYEKL. The CDR3 nucleotides are TGCGCCAGCAGCCAAGGGGCAGCTAGCAATCGGCCCCAGCATTTT. Translating it yields CASSQGAASNRPQHF.

CDR3 DNA: TGTGCCAGCAGCCCCTGGACTAGCGGGAGTGTCTACGAGCAGTACTTC. The encoded protein is CASSPWTSGSVYEQYF. The V call is TRBV7-9, the J call TRBJ2-7, with 13 bases aligning to TRBD2. This CDR3 contains 16 residues. Germline values: CDR1 SEHNR, CDR2 FQNEAQ (reference sequence). J was trimmed by 3 bases and V by 5 bases; bases with no gene match: 7.

The rearrangement links TRBV2 to TRBJ2-7; weak D call: TRBD2 (6 bases). Per germline, CDR1 SNHLY and CDR2 FYNNEI. V lost 10 bases to trimming and J lost 7 bases, with 17 bases between them. CDR3 length: 12 residues. CDR3 sequence: CANRGGPGEQYF. The CDR3 DNA follows: TGTGCCAACAGAGGAGGGCCGGGGGAGCAGTACTTC.

The rearrangement links TRBV2 to TRBJ1-2; maybe TRBD1 (6 bases). The CDR3 spans 17 residues. From germline, CDR1 is SNHLY and CDR2 FYNNEI. V was shortened by 3 bases and J by 0 bases, with 17 bases between the two germline ends. The CDR3 DNA sequence: TGTGCCAGCAGTGAGATACAGGGTAGGGTCGCTAACTATGGCTACACCTTC. This sequence encodes CASSEIQGRVANYGYTF.

The rearrangement joins TRBV18 to TRBJ1-5; 9 positions match TRBD1. CDR1 KGHSH and CDR2 LQKENI come from the germline V gene. This CDR3 region has 16 residues. V gave up 2 bases and J gave up 4 bases; unmatched junction bases: 6. The CDR3 region is CASSPGTGTLNQPQHF. In nucleotides, the CDR3 is TGTGCCAGCTCACCAGGGACAGGGACTTTGAATCAGCCCCAGCATTTT.

The sample holds one count of this clone. Different DNA sequences within this sample yield the same CDR3. V is TRBV10-3 and J is TRBJ1-5; D perhaps matches TRBD1 (6 bases). Germline V lookup: CDR1 ENHRY, CDR2 SYGVKD. The CDR3 totals 15 residues. The V and J ends lost 3 bases and 6 bases respectively, with 15 bases between them. The CDR3 region is CAISELGGAGQPQHF. The CDR3 DNA reads as TGTGCCATCAGTGAACTAGGGGGGGCCGGTCAGCCCCAGCATTTT.

CDR3 in amino acids: CASTLYNEQFF. The CDR3 DNA reads as TGTGCCAGCACCCTATACAATGAGCAGTTCTTC. This rearrangement joins TRBV28 to TRBJ2-1; D not certain. This CDR3 spans 11 amino acids. The germline gives CDR1 MDHEN, CDR2 SYDVKM. Trimming cost V 7 bases and J 4 bases, with 5 bases left between them.